This T cell receptor (beta chain) was identified during a study of T cells expressing NK-cell markers. At the level of the study: The study sequenced eight donors, seven HCMV-seropositive and one seronegative.

The CDR3 extends over 16 amino acids. Germline values: CDR1 SGHRS, CDR2 YFSETQ. Overall study results and limits: NKG2C+ dominant clonotypes from over 5 donors made up about 1.0-7.5% of CD8+ T cells.

As concerns this clonotype: Its matching antigen is unknown.

TCRdb reprocessed the 5' RACE reads and stores each CDR3 protein as one record, lacking DNA. The sample table sets out a few hundred thousand distinct CDR3 sequences. The rearrangement uses TRBV5-1 and TRBJ1-6. Sequencing input: blood T cells: a sorted CD56 or NKG2C T cell subset, CD4+ or CD8+ T cells, or bulk PBMC T cells (not recorded which). This receptor was obtained from a woman aged 45 to 65 in good health. Here the CDR3 reads CASSLGGHGRDSPLHF. Supplemented by reference TRBV5-1 and TRBJ1-6, the full variable domain reads KAGVTQTPRYLIKTRGQQVTLSCSPISGHRSVSWYQQTPGQGLQFLFEYFSETQRNKGNFPGRFSGRQFSNSRSEMNVSTLELGDSALYLCASSLGGHGRDSPLHFGNGTRLTVT.